This TCR beta chain came from a study of early T cells in non-severe SARS-CoV-2 infection. Turning to the study itself: Sequencing used unsorted whole-blood bulk RNA, so chains lack pairing.

Ten or more counts support this clonotype. Germline trimming cut 4 bases from V and 2 bases from J; bases unmatched to any gene: 0. Looked up from germline, CDR1 is PRHDT and CDR2 is FYEKMQ (reference sequence). This CDR3 spans 14 amino acids. Unique molecular identifiers tagged individual cDNA molecules. TCRdb redid the calling of the 5' RACE reads with MiXCR, one entry per CDR3 protein. This sample has roughly 45,000 distinct CDR3 sequences, with about 12% found just once. Sequenced: whole blood. The receptor comes from an adult who was a healthcare worker with PCR-confirmed SARS-CoV-2 infection or an uninfected control (not recorded which). The rearrangement joins TRBV13 to TRBJ1-4; 8 nucleotides agree with TRBD1. As DNA, the CDR3 is TGTGCCAGCAGCTGGGACAGGACTAATGAAAAACTGTTTTTT. Translating it yields CASSWDRTNEKLFF. Filled out from reference TRBV13 and TRBJ1-4, the complete variable domain reads AAGVIQSPRHLIKEKRETATLKCYPIPRHDTVYWYQQGPGQDPQFLISFYEKMQSDKGSIPDRFSAQQFSDYHSELNMSSLELGDSALYFCASSWDRTNEKLFFGSGTQLSVL.